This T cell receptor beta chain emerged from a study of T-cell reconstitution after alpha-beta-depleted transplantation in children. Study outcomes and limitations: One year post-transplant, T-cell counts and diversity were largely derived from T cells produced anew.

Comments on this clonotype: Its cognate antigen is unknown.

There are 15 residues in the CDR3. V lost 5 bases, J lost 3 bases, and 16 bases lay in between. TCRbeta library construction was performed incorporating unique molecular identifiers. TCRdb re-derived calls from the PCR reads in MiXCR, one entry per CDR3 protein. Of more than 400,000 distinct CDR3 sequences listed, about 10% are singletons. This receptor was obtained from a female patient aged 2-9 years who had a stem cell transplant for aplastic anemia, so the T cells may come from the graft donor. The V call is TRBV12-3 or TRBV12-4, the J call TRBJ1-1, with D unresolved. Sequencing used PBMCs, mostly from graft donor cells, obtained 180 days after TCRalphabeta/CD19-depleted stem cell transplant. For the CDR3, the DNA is TGTGCCAGCAGTAAAGAGGGCCGAAAGGACACTGAAGCTTTCTTT. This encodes CASSKEGRKDTEAFF.